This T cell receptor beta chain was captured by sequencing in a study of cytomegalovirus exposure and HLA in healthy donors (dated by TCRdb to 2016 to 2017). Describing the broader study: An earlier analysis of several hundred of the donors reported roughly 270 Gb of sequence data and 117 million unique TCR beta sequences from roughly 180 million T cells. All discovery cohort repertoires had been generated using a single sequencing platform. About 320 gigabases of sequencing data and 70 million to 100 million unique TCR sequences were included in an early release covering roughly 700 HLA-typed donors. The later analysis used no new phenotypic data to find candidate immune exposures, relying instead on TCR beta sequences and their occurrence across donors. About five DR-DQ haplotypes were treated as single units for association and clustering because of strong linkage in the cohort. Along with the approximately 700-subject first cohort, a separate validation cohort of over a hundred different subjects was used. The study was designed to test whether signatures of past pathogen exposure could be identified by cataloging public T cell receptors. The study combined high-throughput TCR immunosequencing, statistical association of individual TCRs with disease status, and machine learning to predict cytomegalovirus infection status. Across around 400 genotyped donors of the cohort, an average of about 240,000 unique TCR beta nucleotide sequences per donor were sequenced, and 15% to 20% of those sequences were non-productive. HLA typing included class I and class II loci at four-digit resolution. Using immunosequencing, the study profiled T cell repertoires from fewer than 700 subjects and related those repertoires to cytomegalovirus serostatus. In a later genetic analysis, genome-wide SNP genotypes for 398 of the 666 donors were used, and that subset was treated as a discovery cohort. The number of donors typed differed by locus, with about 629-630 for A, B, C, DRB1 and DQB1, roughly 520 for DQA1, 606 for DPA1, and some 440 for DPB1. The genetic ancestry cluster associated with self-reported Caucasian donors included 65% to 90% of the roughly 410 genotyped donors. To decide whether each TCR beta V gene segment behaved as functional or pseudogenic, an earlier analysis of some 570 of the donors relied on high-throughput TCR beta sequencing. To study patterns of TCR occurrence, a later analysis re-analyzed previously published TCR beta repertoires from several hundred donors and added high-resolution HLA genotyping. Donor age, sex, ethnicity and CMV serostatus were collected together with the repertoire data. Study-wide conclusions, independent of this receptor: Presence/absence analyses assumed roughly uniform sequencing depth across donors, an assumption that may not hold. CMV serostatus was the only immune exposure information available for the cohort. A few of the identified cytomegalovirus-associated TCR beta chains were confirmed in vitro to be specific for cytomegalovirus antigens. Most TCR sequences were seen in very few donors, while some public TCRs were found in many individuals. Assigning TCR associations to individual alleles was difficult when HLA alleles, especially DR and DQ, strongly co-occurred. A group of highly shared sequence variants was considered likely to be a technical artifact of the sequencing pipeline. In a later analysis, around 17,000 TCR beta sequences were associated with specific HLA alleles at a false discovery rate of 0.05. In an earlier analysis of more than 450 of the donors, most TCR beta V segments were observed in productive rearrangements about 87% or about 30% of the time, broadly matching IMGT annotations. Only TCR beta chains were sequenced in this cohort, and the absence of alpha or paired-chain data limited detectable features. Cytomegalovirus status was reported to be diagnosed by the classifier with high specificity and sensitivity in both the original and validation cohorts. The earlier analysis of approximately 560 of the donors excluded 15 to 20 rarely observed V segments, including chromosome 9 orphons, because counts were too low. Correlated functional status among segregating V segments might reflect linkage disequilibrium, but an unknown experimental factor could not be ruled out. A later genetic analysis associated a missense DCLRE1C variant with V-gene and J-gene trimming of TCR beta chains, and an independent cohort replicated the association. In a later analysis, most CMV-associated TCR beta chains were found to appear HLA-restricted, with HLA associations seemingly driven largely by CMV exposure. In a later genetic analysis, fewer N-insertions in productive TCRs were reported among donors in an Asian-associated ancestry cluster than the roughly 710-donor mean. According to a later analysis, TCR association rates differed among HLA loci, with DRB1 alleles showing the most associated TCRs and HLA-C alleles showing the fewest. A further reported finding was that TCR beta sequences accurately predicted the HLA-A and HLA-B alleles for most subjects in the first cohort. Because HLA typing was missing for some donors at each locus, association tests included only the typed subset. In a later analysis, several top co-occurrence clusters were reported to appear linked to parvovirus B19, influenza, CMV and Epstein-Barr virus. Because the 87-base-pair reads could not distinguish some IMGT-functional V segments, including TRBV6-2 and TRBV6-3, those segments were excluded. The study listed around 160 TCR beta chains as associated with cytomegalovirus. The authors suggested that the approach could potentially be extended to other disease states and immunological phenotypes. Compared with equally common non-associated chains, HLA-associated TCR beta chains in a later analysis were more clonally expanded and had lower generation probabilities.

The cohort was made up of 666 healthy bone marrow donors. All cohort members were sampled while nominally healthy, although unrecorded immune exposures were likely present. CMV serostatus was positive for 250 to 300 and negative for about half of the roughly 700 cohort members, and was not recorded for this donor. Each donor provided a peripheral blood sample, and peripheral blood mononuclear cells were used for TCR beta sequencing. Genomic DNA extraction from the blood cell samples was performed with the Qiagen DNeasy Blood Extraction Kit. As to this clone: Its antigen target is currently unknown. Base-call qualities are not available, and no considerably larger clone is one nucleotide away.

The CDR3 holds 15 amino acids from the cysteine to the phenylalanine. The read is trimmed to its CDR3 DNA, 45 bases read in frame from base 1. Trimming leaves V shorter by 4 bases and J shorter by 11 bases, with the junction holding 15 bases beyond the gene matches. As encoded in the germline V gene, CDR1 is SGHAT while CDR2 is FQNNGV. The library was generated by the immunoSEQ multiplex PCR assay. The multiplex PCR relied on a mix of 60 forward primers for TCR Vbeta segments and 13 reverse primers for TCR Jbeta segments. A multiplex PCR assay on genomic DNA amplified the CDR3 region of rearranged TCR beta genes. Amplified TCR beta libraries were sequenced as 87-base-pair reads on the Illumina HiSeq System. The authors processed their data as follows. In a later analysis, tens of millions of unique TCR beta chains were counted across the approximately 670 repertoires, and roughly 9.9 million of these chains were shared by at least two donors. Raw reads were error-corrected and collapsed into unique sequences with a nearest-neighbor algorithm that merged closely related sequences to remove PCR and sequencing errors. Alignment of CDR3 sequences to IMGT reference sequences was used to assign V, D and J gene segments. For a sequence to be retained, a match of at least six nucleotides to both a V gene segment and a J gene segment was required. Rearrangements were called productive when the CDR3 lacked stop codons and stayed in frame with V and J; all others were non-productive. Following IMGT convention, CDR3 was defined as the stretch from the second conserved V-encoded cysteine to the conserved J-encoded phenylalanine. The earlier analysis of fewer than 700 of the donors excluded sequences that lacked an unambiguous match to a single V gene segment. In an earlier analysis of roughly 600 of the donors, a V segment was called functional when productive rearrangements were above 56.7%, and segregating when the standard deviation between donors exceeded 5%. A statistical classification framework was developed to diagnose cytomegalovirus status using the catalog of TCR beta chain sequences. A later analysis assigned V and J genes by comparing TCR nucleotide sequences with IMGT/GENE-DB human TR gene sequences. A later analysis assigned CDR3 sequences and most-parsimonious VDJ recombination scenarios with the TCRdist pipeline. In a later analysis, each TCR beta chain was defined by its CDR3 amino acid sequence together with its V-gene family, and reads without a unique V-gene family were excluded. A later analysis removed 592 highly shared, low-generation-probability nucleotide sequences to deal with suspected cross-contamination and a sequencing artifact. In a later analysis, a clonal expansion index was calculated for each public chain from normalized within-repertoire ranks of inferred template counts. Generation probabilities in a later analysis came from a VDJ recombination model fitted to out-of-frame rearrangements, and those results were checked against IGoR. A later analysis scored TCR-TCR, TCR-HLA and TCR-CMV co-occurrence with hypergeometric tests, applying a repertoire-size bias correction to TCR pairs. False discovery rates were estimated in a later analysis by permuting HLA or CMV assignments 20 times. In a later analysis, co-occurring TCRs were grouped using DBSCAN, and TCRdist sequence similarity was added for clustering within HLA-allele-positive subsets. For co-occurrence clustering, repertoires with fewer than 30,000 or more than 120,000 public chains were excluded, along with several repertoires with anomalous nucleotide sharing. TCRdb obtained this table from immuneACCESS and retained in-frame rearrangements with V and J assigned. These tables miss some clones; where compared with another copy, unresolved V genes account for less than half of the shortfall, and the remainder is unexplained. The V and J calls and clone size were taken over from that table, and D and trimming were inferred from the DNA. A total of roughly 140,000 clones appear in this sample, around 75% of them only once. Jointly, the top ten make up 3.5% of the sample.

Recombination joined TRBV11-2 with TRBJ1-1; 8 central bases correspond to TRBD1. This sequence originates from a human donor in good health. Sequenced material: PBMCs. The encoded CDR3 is CASSSSGQAINKAFF. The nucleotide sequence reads TGTGCCAGCAGCTCCTCGGGACAGGCCATAAACAAGGCTTTCTTT. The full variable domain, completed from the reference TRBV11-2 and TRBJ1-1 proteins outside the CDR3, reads EAGVAQSPRYKIIEKRQSVAFWCNPISGHATLYWYQQILGQGPKLLIQFQNNGVVDDSQLPKDRFSAERLKGVDSTLKIQPAKLEDSAVYLCASSSSGQAINKAFFGQGTRLTVV.